This T cell receptor beta chain was identified in a study of blood T cell repertoires in COVID-19 (TCRdb year 2020). Background on the whole study: Samples from collaborators originated in the United States, Italy and Spain and spanned both the acute and convalescent phases of COVID-19. The prospective study material was composed of cDNA or gDNA derived from T cells, B-cell-depleted T cells, or PBMCs. The samples were drawn from two sources: the first 160 participants of the ongoing ImmuneRACE study, and about 1,300 subjects contributed by 6 global collaborators. Subjects who had been exposed to COVID-19, were actively infected with it, or had recovered from it provided the deeply sampled blood TCRbeta repertoires that made up the dataset. Where available, HLA class I and class II types were taken from metadata supplied by the sample provider and were not determined by assay-based typing. A de-identified subject ID, COVID-19 status, age in years and sex were almost always included in the sample metadata. A freely available public database, intended as a resource for researchers studying the immune response to SARS-CoV-2, is where the repertoires were released.

TCRbeta CDR3 regions were amplified from genomic DNA by means of the immunoSEQ Assay, a bias-controlled multiplex PCR. In the authors' own workflow: Nucleated cell counts per sample were estimated from amplification of reference gene primers within the assay. To quantify the absolute abundance of each unique TCRbeta CDR3 rearrangement, sequence reads were collapsed and filtered. For each sample, productive Simpson clonality was calculated by taking the square root of Simpson's diversity index across productive rearrangements. TCRdb took over this immuneACCESS table, retaining in-frame rearrangements with V and J assigned. Such tables are incomplete; in checked studies, under half of the missing clones stem from an unresolved V gene, and the remainder is unexplained. That table supplies the V and J calls and clone size; D and trimming were determined from the DNA. The sample table shows about 62,000 clones, and roughly 89% are seen once. Of the sample, about 6% falls within the top ten clones.

The investigation overall reported the following: Clinical and demographic metadata were provided uncurated, with the amount varying by source and participant.

Each collaborating institution followed its own protocols to collect whole blood in K2EDTA tubes. For TCRbeta analysis, collaborators shipped samples as frozen whole blood, isolated PBMCs, or DNA extracted from either of those sample types. The CDR3, from cysteine to phenylalanine, totals 13 residues. Just CDR3 DNA is preserved here, 39 bases in frame from base 1. The germline V gene specifies SGHTA as CDR1 and FQGNSA as CDR2. Trimming removed 8 bases from V and 5 bases from J; the gene matches leave 4 bases unexplained. Worth noting for this clone: Its antigen specificity is not known. Base qualities are not at hand, and no much larger clone is one base apart.

The sequence is built from TRBV7-2 and TRBJ2-4; TRBD1 agrees with 9 junctional bases. The origin of this receptor is a human donor in a cohort sampled during active COVID-19. Material: peripheral blood. The CDR3 reads as follows: CASARDRENIQYF. DNA sequence: TGTGCCAGCGCGAGGGACAGGGAAAACATTCAGTACTTC.